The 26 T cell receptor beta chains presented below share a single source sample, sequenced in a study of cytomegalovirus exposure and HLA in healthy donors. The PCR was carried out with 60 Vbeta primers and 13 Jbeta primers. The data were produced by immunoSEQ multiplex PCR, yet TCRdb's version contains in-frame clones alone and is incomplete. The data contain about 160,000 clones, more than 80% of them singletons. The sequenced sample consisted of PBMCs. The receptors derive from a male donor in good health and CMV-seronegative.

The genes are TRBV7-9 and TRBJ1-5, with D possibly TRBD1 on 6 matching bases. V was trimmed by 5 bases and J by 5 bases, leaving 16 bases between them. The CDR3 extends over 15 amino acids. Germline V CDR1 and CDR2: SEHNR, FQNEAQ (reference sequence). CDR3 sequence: CASSVGGGQDQPQHF. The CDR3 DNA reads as TGTGCCAGCAGCGTCGGGGGGGGGCAAGATCAGCCCCAGCATTTT. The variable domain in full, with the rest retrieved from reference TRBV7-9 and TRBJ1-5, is DTGVSQNPRHKITKRGQNVTFRCDPISEHNRLYWYRQTLGQGPEFLTYFQNEAQLEKSRLLSDRFSAERPKGSFSTLEIQRTEQGDSAMYLCASSVGGGQDQPQHFGDGTRLSIL.

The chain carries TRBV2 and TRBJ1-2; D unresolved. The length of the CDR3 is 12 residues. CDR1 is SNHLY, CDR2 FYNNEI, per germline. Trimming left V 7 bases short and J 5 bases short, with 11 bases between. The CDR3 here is CASTPSGYGYTF. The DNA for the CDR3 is TGTGCCAGCACCCCCTCGGGGTATGGCTACACCTTC.

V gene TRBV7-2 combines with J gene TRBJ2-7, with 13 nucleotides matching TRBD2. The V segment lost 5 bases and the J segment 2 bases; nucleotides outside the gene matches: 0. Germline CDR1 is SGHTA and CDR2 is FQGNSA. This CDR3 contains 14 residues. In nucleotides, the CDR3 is TGTGCCAGCAGCACTAGCGGGGGGGCCTACGAGCAGTACTTC. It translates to CASSTSGGAYEQYF.

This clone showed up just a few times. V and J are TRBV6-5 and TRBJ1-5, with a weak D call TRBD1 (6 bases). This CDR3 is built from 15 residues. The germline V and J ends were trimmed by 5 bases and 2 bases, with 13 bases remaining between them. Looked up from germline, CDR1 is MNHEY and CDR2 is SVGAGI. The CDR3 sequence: CASSQQGGGNQPQHF. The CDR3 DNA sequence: TGTGCCAGCAGTCAACAGGGTGGTGGCAATCAGCCCCAGCATTTT.

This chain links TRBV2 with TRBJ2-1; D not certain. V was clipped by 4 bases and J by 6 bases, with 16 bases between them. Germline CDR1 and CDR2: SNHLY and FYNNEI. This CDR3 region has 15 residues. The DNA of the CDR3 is TGTGCCAGCAGTGTACGCATGGTGGCTGCCAATGAGCAGTTCTTC. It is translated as CASSVRMVAANEQFF.

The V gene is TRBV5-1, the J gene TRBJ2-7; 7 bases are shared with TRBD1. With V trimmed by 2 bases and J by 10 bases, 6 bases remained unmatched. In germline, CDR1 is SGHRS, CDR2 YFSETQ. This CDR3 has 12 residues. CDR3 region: CASSFGDREQYF. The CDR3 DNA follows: TGCGCCAGCAGCTTCGGCGACAGGGAACAGTACTTC.

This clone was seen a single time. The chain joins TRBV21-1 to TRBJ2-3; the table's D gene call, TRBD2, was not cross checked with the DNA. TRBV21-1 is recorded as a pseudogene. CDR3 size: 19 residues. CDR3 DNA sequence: TGTGCCAGCAGCAAAGCGCCCGACTTATCTGATACGAGCACAGATACGCAGTATTTT. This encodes CASSKAPDLSDTSTDTQYF.

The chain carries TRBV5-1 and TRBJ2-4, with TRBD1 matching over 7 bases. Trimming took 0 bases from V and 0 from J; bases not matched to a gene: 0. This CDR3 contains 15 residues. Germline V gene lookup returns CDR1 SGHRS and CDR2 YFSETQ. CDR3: CASSLGQGAKNIQYF. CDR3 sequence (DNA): TGCGCCAGCAGCTTGGGACAGGGAGCCAAAAACATTCAGTACTTC.

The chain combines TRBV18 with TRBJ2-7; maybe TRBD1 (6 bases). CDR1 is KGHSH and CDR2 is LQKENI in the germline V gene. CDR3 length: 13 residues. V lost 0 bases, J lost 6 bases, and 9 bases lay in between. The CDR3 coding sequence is TGTGCCAGCTCACCACCCCAGGGGACCGAGCAGTACTTC. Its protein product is CASSPPQGTEQYF. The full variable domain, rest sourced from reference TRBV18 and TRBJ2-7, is NAGVMQNPRHLVRRRGQEARLRCSPMKGHSHVYWYRQLPEEGLKFMVYLQKENIIDESGMPKERFSAEFPKEGPSILRIQQVVRGDSAAYFCASSPPQGTEQYFGPGTRLTVT.

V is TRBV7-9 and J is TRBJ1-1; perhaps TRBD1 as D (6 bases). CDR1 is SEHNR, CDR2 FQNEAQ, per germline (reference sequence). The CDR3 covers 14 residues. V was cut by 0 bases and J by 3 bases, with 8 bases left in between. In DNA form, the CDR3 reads TGTGCCAGCAGCTTAGCAACAGGGTACACTGAAGCTTTCTTT. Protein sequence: CASSLATGYTEAFF. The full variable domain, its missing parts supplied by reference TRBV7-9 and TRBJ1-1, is DTGVSQNPRHKITKRGQNVTFRCDPISEHNRLYWYRQTLGQGPEFLTYFQNEAQLEKSRLLSDRFSAERPKGSFSTLEIQRTEQGDSAMYLCASSLATGYTEAFFGQGTRLTVV.

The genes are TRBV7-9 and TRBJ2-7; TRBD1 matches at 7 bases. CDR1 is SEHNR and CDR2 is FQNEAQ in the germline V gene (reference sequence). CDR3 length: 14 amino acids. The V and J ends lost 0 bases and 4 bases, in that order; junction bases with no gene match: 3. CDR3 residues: CASSLAGTAYEQYF. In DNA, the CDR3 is TGTGCCAGCAGCTTAGCAGGGACAGCTTACGAGCAGTACTTC. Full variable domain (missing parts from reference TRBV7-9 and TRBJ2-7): DTGVSQNPRHKITKRGQNVTFRCDPISEHNRLYWYRQTLGQGPEFLTYFQNEAQLEKSRLLSDRFSAERPKGSFSTLEIQRTEQGDSAMYLCASSLAGTAYEQYFGPGTRLTVT.

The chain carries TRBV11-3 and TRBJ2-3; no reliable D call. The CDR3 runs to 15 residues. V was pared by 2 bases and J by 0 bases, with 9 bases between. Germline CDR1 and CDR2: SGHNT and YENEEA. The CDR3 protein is CASSLLGSSTDTQYF. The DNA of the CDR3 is TGTGCCAGCAGCTTATTGGGCAGCAGCACAGATACGCAGTATTTT.

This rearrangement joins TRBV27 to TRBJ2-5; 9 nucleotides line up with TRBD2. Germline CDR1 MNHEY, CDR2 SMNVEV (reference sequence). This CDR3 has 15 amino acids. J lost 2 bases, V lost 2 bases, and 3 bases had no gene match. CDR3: CASSLRGLAQETQYF. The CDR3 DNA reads TGTGCCAGCAGTTTAAGGGGACTAGCTCAAGAGACCCAGTACTTC.

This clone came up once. CDR3 sequence (DNA): TGTGCTTTTTCAGGGGGCCTTCAAGAGACCCAGTACTTC. Its translation is CAFSGGLQETQYF. The rearrangement links TRBV30 to TRBJ2-5; 8 positions match TRBD1. In germline, CDR1 is GTSNPN, CDR2 SVGIG (reference sequence). The CDR3 runs 13 residues. The full variable domain, with the rest looked up from reference TRBV30 and TRBJ2-5, is SQTIHQWPATLVQPVGSPLSLECTVEGTSNPNLYWYRQAAGRGLQLLFYSVGIGQISSEVPQNLSASRPQDRQFILSSKKLLLSDSGFYLCAFSGGLQETQYFGPGTRLLVL.

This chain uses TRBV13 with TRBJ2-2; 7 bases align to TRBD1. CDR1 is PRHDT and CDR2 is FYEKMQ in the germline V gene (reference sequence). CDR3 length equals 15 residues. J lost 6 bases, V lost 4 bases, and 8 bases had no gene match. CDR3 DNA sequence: TGTGCCAGCAGCTCCCGACAGGGAAGATCCGGGGAGCTGTTTTTT. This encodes CASSSRQGRSGELFF. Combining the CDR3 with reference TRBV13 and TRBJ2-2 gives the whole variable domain AAGVIQSPRHLIKEKRETATLKCYPIPRHDTVYWYQQGPGQDPQFLISFYEKMQSDKGSIPDRFSAQQFSDYHSELNMSSLELGDSALYFCASSSRQGRSGELFFGEGSRLTVL.

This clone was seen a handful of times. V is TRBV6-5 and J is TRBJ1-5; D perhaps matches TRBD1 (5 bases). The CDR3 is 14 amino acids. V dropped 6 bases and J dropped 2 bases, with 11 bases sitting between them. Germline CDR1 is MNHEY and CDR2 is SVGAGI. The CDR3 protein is CASSPGLGNQPQHF. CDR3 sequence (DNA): TGTGCCAGCAGCCCAGGGCTTGGCAATCAGCCCCAGCATTTT.

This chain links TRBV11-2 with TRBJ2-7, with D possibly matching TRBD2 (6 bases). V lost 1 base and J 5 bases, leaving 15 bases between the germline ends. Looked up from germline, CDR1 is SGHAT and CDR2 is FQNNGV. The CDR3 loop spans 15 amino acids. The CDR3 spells CASSLAFTGGDEQYF. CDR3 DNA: TGTGCCAGCAGCTTAGCGTTCACGGGCGGGGACGAGCAGTACTTC.

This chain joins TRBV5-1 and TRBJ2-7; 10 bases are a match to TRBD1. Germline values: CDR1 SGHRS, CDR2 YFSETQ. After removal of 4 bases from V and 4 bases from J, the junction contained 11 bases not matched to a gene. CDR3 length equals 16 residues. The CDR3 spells CASSPSIRTGGYEQYF. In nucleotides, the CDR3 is TGCGCCAGCAGCCCATCAATCCGGACAGGGGGGTACGAGCAGTACTTC.

The CDR3 region is CASSPGGEGTDTQYF. Written as DNA, the CDR3 is TGTGCCAGCAGCCCCGGGGGTGAGGGCACAGATACGCAGTATTTT. V gene TRBV5-4 combines with J gene TRBJ2-3, with TRBD2 as a possible D gene (6 bases). The CDR3 has 15 residues. The germline V gene encodes CDR1 SGHNT and CDR2 YYREEE (reference sequence). Trimming stripped 4 bases from V and 1 base from J, with 13 bases between.

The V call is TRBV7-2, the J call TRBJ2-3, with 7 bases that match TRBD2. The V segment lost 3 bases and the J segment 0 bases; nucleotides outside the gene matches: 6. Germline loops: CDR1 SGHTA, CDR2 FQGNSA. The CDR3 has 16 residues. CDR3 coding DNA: TGTGCCAGCAGCTTGCAGCCGGGGGGAAGCACAGATACGCAGTATTTT. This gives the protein CASSLQPGGSTDTQYF.

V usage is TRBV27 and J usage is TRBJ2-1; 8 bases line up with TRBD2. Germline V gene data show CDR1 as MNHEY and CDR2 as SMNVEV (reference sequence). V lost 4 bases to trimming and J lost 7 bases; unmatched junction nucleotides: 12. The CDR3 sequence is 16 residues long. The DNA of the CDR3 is TGTGCCAGCAGTTCGGGACTAGGCGTACGAGAAAATGAGCAGTTCTTC. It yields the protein CASSSGLGVRENEQFF.

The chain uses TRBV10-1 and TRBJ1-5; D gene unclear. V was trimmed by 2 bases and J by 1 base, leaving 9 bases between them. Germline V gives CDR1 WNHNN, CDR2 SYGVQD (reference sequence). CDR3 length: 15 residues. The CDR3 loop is CASSEGSMSNQPQHF. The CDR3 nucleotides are TGCGCCAGCAGTGAGGGCAGTATGAGCAATCAGCCCCAGCATTTT.

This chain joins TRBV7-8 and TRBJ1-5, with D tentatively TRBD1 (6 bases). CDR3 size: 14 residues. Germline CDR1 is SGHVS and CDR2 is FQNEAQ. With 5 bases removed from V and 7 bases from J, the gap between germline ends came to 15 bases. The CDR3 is CASSALQGDQPQHF. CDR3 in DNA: TGTGCCAGCAGCGCGTTACAGGGAGACCAGCCCCAGCATTTT.

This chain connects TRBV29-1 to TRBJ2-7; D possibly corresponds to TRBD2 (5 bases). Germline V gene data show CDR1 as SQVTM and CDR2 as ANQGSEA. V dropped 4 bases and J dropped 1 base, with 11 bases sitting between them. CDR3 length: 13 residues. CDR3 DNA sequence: TGCAGCGTTGGGTCTTCGGGGTCCTACGAGCAGTACTTC. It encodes CSVGSSGSYEQYF.

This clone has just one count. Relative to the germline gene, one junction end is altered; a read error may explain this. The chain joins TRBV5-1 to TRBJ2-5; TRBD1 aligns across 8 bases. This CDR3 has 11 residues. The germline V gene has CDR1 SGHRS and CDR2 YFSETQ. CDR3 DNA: TGCGCCAGCAGCCCTGGACAGGGTAGGGACTTC. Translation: CASSPGQGRDF.

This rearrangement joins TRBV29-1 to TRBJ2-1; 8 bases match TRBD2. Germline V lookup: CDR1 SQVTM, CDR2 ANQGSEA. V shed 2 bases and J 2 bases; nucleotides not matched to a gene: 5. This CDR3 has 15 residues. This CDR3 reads CSVESPSGPYNEQFF. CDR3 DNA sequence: TGCAGCGTTGAATCTCCTAGCGGGCCCTACAATGAGCAGTTCTTC.